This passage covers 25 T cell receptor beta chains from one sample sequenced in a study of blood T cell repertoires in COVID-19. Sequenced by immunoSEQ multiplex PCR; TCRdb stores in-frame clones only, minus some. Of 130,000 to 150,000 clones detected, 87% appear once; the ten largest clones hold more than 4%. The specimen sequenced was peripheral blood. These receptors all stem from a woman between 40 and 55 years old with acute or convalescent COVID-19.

CDR3 loop: CASSYRTSGRGDTQYF. CDR3 sequence (DNA): TGTGCCAGCAGTTACAGGACTAGCGGGAGGGGAGATACGCAGTATTTT. The chain is built from TRBV6-5 and TRBJ2-3; 15 bases are a match to TRBD2. J was trimmed by 5 bases and V by 2 bases; bases with no gene match: 2. The V gene's germline CDR1 is MNHEY and CDR2 SVGAGI. The CDR3 length is 16 residues.

CDR3 in DNA: TGTGCCAGCAGCCAAGATCTAAGCGGGGGGGCCGGGGAGCTGTTTTTT. Translated, it gives CASSQDLSGGAGELFF. The chain carries TRBV4-2 and TRBJ2-2; 10 bases align to TRBD2. The junction had 4 bases not matched to a gene; V was cut back by 0 bases and J by 6 bases. This CDR3 is 16 amino acids long. Germline CDR1 and CDR2: LGHNA and YNFKEQ.

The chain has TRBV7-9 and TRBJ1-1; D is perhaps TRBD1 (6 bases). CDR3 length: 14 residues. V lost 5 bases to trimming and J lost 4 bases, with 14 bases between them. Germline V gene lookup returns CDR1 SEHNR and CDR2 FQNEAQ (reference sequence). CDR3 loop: CASSKQGLGTEAFF. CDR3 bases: TGTGCCAGCAGCAAACAGGGTCTTGGCACTGAAGCTTTCTTT. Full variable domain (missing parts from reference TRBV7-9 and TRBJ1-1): DTGVSQNPRHKITKRGQNVTFRCDPISEHNRLYWYRQTLGQGPEFLTYFQNEAQLEKSRLLSDRFSAERPKGSFSTLEIQRTEQGDSAMYLCASSKQGLGTEAFFGQGTRLTVV.

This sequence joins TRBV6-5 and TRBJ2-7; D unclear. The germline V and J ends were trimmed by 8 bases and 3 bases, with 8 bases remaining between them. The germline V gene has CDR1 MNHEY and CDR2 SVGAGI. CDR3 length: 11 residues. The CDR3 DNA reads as TGTGCCAGCGGAGACCTCTACGAGCAGTACTTC. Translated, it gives CASGDLYEQYF.

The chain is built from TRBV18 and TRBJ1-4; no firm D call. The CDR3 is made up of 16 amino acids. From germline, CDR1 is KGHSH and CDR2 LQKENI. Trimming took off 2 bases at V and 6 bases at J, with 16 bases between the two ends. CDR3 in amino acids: CASSPFARSQDEKLFF. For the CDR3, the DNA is TGTGCCAGCTCACCATTCGCCAGAAGTCAAGATGAAAAACTGTTTTTT.

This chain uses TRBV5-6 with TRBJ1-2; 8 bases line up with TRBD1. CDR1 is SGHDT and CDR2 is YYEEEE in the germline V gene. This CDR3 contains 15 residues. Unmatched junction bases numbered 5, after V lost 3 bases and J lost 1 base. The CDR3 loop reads CASSWDRLGNYGYTF. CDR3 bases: TGTGCCAGCAGCTGGGACAGGCTCGGTAACTATGGCTACACCTTC.

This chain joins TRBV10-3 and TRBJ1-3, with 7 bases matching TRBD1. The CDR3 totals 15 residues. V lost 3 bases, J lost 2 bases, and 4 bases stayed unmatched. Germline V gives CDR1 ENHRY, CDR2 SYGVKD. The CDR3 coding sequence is TGTGCCATCAGTGACTCCGACAGGGCTGGAAACACCATATATTTT. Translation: CAISDSDRAGNTIYF.

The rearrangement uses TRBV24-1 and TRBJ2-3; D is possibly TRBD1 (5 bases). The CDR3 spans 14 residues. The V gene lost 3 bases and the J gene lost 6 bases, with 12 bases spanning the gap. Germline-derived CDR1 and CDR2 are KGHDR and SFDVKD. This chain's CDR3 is CATSDPGPRDTQYF. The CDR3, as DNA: TGTGCCACCAGTGATCCAGGGCCCCGGGATACGCAGTATTTT.

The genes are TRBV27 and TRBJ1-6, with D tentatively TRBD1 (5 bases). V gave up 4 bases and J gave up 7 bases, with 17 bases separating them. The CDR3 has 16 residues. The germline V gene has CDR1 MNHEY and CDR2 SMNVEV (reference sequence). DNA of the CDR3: TGTGCCAGCAGTTCGTATCCGGGACTGCTGAATTCACCCCTCCACTTT. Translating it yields CASSSYPGLLNSPLHF.

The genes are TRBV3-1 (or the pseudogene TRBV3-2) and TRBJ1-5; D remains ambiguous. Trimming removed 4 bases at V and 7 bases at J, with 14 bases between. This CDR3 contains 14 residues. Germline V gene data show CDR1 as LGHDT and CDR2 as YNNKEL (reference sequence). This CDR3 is CASSPGGISQPQHF. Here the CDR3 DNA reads TGTGCCAGCAGCCCCGGAGGGATTAGCCAGCCCCAGCATTTT.

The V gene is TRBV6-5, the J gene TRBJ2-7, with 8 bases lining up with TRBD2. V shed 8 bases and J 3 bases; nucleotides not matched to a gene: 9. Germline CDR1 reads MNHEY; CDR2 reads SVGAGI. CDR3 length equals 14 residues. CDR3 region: CASGKAGAGYEQYF. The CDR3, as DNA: TGTGCCAGCGGAAAAGCGGGAGCTGGCTACGAGCAGTACTTC.

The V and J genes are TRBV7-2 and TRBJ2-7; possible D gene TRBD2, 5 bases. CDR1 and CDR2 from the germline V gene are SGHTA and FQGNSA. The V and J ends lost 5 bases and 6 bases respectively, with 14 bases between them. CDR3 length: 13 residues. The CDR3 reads CASSLEGLLEQYF. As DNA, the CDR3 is TGTGCCAGCAGCCTCGAAGGACTGCTCGAGCAGTACTTC.

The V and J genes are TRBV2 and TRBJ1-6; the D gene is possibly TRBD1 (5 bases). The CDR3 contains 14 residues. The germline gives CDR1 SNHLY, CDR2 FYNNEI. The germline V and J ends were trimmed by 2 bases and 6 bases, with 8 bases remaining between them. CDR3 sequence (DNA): TGTGCCAGCAGTGAACAGGGTTTTAATTCACCCCTCCACTTT. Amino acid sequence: CASSEQGFNSPLHF. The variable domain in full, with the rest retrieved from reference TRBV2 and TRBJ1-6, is EPEVTQTPSHQVTQMGQEVILRCVPISNHLYFYWYRQILGQKVEFLVSFYNNEISEKSEIFDDQFSVERPDGSNFTLKIRSTKLEDSAMYFCASSEQGFNSPLHFGNGTRLTVT.

The CDR3 here is CASSYGLAGVGEQFF. DNA of the CDR3: TGTGCCAGCAGTTACGGACTAGCGGGAGTTGGTGAGCAGTTCTTC. The chain recombines TRBV28 with TRBJ2-1, with 13 positions matching TRBD2. The CDR3 is 15 amino acids. V lost 4 bases and J lost 9; bases outside the gene matches: 6. Germline V lookup: CDR1 MDHEN, CDR2 SYDVKM.

The CDR3 region is CASSLGDHRGEQFF. The CDR3, as DNA: TGTGCCAGCAGCTTAGGGGATCACAGGGGTGAGCAGTTCTTC. This chain links TRBV7-3 with TRBJ2-1, with 7 bases identical to TRBD1. V lost 2 bases, J lost 9 bases, and 7 bases stayed unmatched. CDR3 length: 14 amino acids. Per germline, CDR1 SGHTA and CDR2 FQGTGA.

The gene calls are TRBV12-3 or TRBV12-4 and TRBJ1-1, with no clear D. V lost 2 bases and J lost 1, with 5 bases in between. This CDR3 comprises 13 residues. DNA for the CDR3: TGTGCCAGCAGTTTACAGCGGAACACTGAAGCTTTCTTT. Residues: CASSLQRNTEAFF.

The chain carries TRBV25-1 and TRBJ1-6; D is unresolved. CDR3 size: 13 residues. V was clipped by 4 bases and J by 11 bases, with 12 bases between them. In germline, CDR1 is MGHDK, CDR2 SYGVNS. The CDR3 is CASSGSNMAPLHF. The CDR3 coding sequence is TGTGCCAGCAGTGGGTCGAACATGGCACCCCTCCACTTT.

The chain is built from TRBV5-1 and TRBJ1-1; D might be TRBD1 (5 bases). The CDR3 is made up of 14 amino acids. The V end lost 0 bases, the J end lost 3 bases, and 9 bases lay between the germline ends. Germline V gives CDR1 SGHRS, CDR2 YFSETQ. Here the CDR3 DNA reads TGCGCCAGCAGCTTGGGGGGAGGGGACACTGAAGCTTTCTTT. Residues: CASSLGGGDTEAFF.

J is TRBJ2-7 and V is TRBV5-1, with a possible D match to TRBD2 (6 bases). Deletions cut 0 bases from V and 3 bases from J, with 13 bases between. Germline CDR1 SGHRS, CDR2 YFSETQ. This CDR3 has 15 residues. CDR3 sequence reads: CASSLAGGSVYEQYF. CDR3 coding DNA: TGCGCCAGCAGCTTGGCCGGGGGATCGGTCTACGAGCAGTACTTC.

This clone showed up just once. The CDR3 coding sequence is TGTGCCAGCAGTGAAGTTAGTGGCACCATATATTTT. It is translated as CASSEVSGTIYF. J is TRBJ1-3 and V is TRBV6-1; D gene uncertain. The CDR3 totals 12 residues. V was clipped by 1 base and J by 9 bases, with 7 bases between them. Per germline, CDR1 MNHNS and CDR2 SASEGT.

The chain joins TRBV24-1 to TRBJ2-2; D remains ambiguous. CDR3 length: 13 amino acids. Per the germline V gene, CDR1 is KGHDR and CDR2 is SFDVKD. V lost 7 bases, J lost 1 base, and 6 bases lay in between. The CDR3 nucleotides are TGTGCCACCAGAGACTGGAACACCGGGGAGCTGTTTTTT. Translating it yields CATRDWNTGELFF.

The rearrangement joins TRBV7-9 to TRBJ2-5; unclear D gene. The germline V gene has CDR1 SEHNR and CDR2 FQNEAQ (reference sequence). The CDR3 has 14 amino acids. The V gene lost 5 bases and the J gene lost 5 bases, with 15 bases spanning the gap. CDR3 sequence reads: CASSGQGAAETQYF. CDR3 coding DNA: TGTGCCAGCAGCGGTCAAGGAGCCGCGGAGACCCAGTACTTC. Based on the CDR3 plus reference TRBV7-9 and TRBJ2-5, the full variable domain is DTGVSQNPRHKITKRGQNVTFRCDPISEHNRLYWYRQTLGQGPEFLTYFQNEAQLEKSRLLSDRFSAERPKGSFSTLEIQRTEQGDSAMYLCASSGQGAAETQYFGPGTRLLVL.

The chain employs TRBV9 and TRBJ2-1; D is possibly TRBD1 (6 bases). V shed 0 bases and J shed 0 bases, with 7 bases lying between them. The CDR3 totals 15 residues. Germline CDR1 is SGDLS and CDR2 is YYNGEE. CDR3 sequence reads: CASSVEGVSYNEQFF. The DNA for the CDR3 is TGTGCCAGCAGCGTAGAGGGGGTCTCCTACAATGAGCAGTTCTTC.

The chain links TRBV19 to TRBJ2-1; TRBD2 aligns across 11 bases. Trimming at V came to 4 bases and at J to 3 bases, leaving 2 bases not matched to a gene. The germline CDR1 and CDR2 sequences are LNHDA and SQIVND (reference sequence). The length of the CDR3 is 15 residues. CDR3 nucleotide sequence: TGTGCCAGTAGTAACCTAGCGGGGGGCTACAATGAGCAGTTCTTC. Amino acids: CASSNLAGGYNEQFF.

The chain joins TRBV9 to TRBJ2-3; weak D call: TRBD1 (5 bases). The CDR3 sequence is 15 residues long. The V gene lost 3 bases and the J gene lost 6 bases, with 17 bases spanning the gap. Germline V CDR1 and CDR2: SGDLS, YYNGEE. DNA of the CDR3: TGTGCCAGCAGCGGTCCAGGGCAGGCTTCCGATACGCAGTATTTT. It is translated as CASSGPGQASDTQYF.